Each of the 26 T cell receptor beta chains below was sequenced from the same sample in a study of cytomegalovirus exposure and HLA in healthy donors. PCR was performed using 60 Vbeta and 13 Jbeta primers. Measured with immunoSEQ multiplex PCR; TCRdb has only the in-frame clones, and not every one. The repertoire has about 120,000 clones, 75% to 85% of them found once; the top ten carry 7% to 9.5%. The material sequenced was PBMCs. The receptors were sampled from a man aged 30-40 years in good health and CMV-seropositive.

The CDR3 DNA follows: TGTGCCAGCAGCTTAACCGCGGGGGGGCCAAAGACCCAGTACTTC. Its protein is CASSLTAGGPKTQYF. The chain joins TRBV11-2 to TRBJ2-5; 9 positions agree with TRBD2. The CDR3 sequence is 15 residues long. V dropped 2 bases and J dropped 6; count of bases not matched to a gene: 7. Per germline, CDR1 SGHAT and CDR2 FQNNGV.

The chain joins TRBV7-3 to TRBJ2-1, with 8 bases lining up with TRBD1. The CDR3 spans 15 residues. The V and J ends lost 6 bases and 5 bases, in that order; junction bases with no gene match: 9. The germline CDR1 and CDR2 sequences are SGHTA and FQGTGA. CDR3 in DNA: TGTGCCAGCAGAGAAGGACAGGGTGGTCACAATGAGCAGTTCTTC. Translation: CASREGQGGHNEQFF. Variable domain in full (rest from reference TRBV7-3 and TRBJ2-1): GAGVSQTPSNKVTEKGKYVELRCDPISGHTALYWYRQSLGQGPEFLIYFQGTGAADDSGLPNDRFFAVRPEGSVSTLKIQRTERGDSAVYLCASREGQGGHNEQFFGPGTRLTVL.

The genes are TRBV4-1 and TRBJ1-1, with D maybe TRBD1 (6 bases). Germline loops: CDR1 MGHRA, CDR2 YSYEKL. There are 13 residues in the CDR3. The V end lost 4 bases, the J end lost 4 bases, and 10 bases lay between the germline ends. The CDR3 is CASSPGQITEAFF. Written as DNA, the CDR3 is TGCGCCAGCAGCCCCGGACAGATCACTGAAGCTTTCTTT.

The chain couples TRBV14 to TRBJ2-1; D not certain. Germline loops: CDR1 SGHDN, CDR2 FVKESK. Trimming took 3 bases from V and 3 from J, leaving 9 bases between them. CDR3 length: 14 amino acids. The CDR3 DNA follows: TGTGCCAGCAGCCACCGATCCTACTACAATGAGCAGTTCTTC. It is translated as CASSHRSYYNEQFF.

The chain is built from TRBV6-1 and TRBJ1-2; D call uncertain. V was trimmed by 4 bases and J by 6 bases, leaving 12 bases between them. CDR3 size: 13 residues. The germline gives CDR1 MNHNS, CDR2 SASEGT. CDR3 sequence: CASSVRPEDGYTF. CDR3 sequence (DNA): TGTGCCAGCAGTGTCCGCCCGGAGGATGGCTACACCTTC.

This chain joins TRBV6-1 and TRBJ2-7; TRBD1 aligns across 9 bases. The trim removed 8 bases at V and 6 bases at J, leaving 8 bases unmatched. This CDR3 contains 13 residues. Germline CDR1 and CDR2: MNHNS and SASEGT. The CDR3 DNA follows: TGTGCCAGCGGGAGGGACAGGGTTAGCGAGCAGTACTTC. Translated, it gives CASGRDRVSEQYF.

The chain joins TRBV7-8 to TRBJ1-2, with 9 bases that match TRBD1. V lost 5 bases and J lost 1; bases outside the gene matches: 8. Germline-derived CDR1 and CDR2 are SGHVS and FQNEAQ. The CDR3 totals 16 residues. CDR3 nucleotide sequence: TGTGCCAGCAGCCCTCGGACAGGGGCGATTAACTATGGCTACACCTTC. Protein product: CASSPRTGAINYGYTF.

CDR3 residues: CASSPRTSQPDTQYF. The CDR3 DNA follows: TGTGCCAGCAGCCCTCGGACTAGTCAGCCAGATACGCAGTATTTT. V gene TRBV9 combines with J gene TRBJ2-3; 7 nucleotides line up with TRBD2. V gave up 4 bases and J gave up 4 bases; unmatched junction bases: 9. Germline CDR1 is SGDLS and CDR2 is YYNGEE. This CDR3 contains 15 residues.

The chain links TRBV4-1 to TRBJ1-2; a weak D match, TRBD1 (6 bases). The V gene lost 1 base and the J gene lost 4 bases, with 10 bases spanning the gap. Germline V gene sequence: CDR1 MGHRA, CDR2 YSYEKL. CDR3 length: 14 residues. This CDR3 is CASSQGQGIYGYTF. CDR3 coding DNA: TGCGCCAGCAGCCAAGGTCAGGGGATCTATGGCTACACCTTC.

V gene TRBV9 combines with J gene TRBJ2-2; D gene uncertain. Germline lookup yields CDR1 SGDLS and CDR2 YYNGEE. V was pared by 3 bases and J by 5 bases, with 11 bases between. This CDR3 contains 14 residues. The CDR3 reads CASSGGWRTGELFF. The CDR3 nucleotides read TGTGCCAGCAGCGGAGGATGGAGAACCGGGGAGCTGTTTTTT.

The V call is TRBV5-1, the J call TRBJ2-5; 9 bases are shared with TRBD2. Germline loops: CDR1 SGHRS, CDR2 YFSETQ. Germline trimming cut 0 bases from V and 1 base from J; bases unmatched to any gene: 4. This CDR3 is built from 16 residues. The DNA for the CDR3 is TGCGCCAGCAGCTTGGAGGGGCGGGGGGGCCAAGAGACCCAGTACTTC. The encoded protein is CASSLEGRGGQETQYF. Full variable domain (remainder filled in from reference TRBV5-1 and TRBJ2-5): KAGVTQTPRYLIKTRGQQVTLSCSPISGHRSVSWYQQTPGQGLQFLFEYFSETQRNKGNFPGRFSGRQFSNSRSEMNVSTLELGDSALYLCASSLEGRGGQETQYFGPGTRLLVL.

This clone was observed a single time. At one of its ends the junction is not consistent with the germline gene, which may arise from a read error. The chain carries TRBV6-5 and TRBJ1-6; D is unclear. This CDR3 spans 14 amino acids. The germline gives CDR1 MNHEY, CDR2 SVGAGI. CDR3 protein: CVSRGDGYNSPLHF. As DNA, the CDR3 is TGTGTCAGCAGAGGAGACGGCTATAATTCACCCCTCCACTTT.

The chain recombines TRBV5-1 with TRBJ1-1; D remains unclear. Per the germline V gene, CDR1 is SGHRS and CDR2 is YFSETQ. V was pared by 1 base and J by 1 base, with 8 bases between. The CDR3 spans 14 residues. CDR3: CASSLTDKNTEAFF. The CDR3, as DNA: TGCGCCAGCAGCTTGACTGACAAGAACACTGAAGCTTTCTTT. Together with reference TRBV5-1 and TRBJ1-1, the CDR3 gives the full variable domain: KAGVTQTPRYLIKTRGQQVTLSCSPISGHRSVSWYQQTPGQGLQFLFEYFSETQRNKGNFPGRFSGRQFSNSRSEMNVSTLELGDSALYLCASSLTDKNTEAFFGQGTRLTVV.

CDR3 coding DNA: TGTGCCAGCAGTGCCTCCGGGACAGGGGCCCACTCTGGGGCCAACGTCCTGACTTTC. Amino acid sequence: CASSASGTGAHSGANVLTF. This chain connects TRBV6-4 to TRBJ2-6; TRBD1 matches at 10 bases. Trimming took 4 bases from V and 0 from J; bases not matched to a gene: 9. Germline loops: CDR1 MRHNA, CDR2 SNTAGT. The CDR3 contains 19 residues.

The rearrangement links TRBV7-9 to TRBJ1-1; D remains unclear. This CDR3 region has 14 residues. Trimming left V 5 bases short and J 1 base short, with 11 bases between. Germline V gives CDR1 SEHNR, CDR2 FQNEAQ (reference sequence). CDR3 sequence: CASSSTPRNTEAFF. CDR3 DNA: TGTGCCAGCAGCAGCACACCTAGGAACACTGAAGCTTTCTTT.

The chain recombines TRBV28 with TRBJ1-2; a weak D match, TRBD1 (6 bases). In germline, CDR1 is MDHEN, CDR2 SYDVKM. Trimming left V 2 bases short and J 5 bases short, with 12 bases between. The CDR3 spans 14 residues. CDR3 DNA: TGTGCCAGCAGTTTAATTTCAGGGGCATATGGCTACACCTTC. Protein product: CASSLISGAYGYTF.

This chain joins TRBV9 and TRBJ2-5, with 9 bases aligning to TRBD2. J was trimmed by 4 bases and V by 3 bases; bases with no gene match: 10. The CDR3 is 16 residues long. From germline, CDR1 is SGDLS and CDR2 YYNGEE. The CDR3 DNA sequence: TGTGCCAGCAGCGATCAGCGGGGGGCTGGGGGAGAGACCCAGTACTTC. It translates to CASSDQRGAGGETQYF.

The chain recombines TRBV9 with TRBJ1-4, with TRBD1 identical over 12 bases. CDR1 and CDR2 from the germline V gene are SGDLS and YYNGEE. V gave up 0 bases and J gave up 8 bases; unmatched junction bases: 8. The CDR3 is 17 residues long. CDR3 sequence: CASSVDFSGTGGEKLFF. The CDR3 DNA follows: TGTGCCAGCAGCGTAGATTTCTCCGGGACAGGGGGCGAAAAACTGTTTTTT.

The CDR3 region is CASHRVGYNSPLHF. The CDR3 nucleotides are TGTGCCAGCCACAGGGTCGGTTATAATTCACCCCTCCACTTT. The J gene is TRBJ1-6, the V gene TRBV19; D perhaps matches TRBD1 (6 bases). Trimming left V 9 bases short and J 4 bases short, with 13 bases between. The CDR3 is 14 residues long. Germline assignment: CDR1 LNHDA and CDR2 SQIVND (reference sequence).

This clone was recorded only once. V is TRBV19 and J is TRBJ2-3, with a tentative D call TRBD2 (6 bases). The CDR3 is made up of 13 amino acids. In germline, CDR1 is LNHDA, CDR2 SQIVND (reference sequence). V was shortened by 5 bases and J by 6 bases, with 12 bases between the two germline ends. CDR3 DNA sequence: TGTGCCAGTAGTGCGGCCCGGGAGGATACGCAGTATTTT. As protein: CASSAAREDTQYF.

The J gene is TRBJ1-1, the V gene TRBV11-2; D might be TRBD1 (6 bases). CDR3 length equals 14 residues. CDR1 is SGHAT and CDR2 is FQNNGV in the germline V gene. Trimming removed 3 bases at V and 4 bases at J, with 12 bases between. The CDR3: CASSFDRYGTEAFF. The CDR3, as DNA: TGTGCCAGCAGCTTCGACAGGTACGGCACTGAAGCTTTCTTT.

CDR3 in DNA: TGTGCTAGTGGTTCGTTAGTCTACAATGAGCAGTTCTTC. It translates to CASGSLVYNEQFF. The chain combines TRBV12-5 with TRBJ2-1; D not resolved. Germline V gene lookup returns CDR1 LGHNT and CDR2 FRNRAP. The CDR3 sequence is 13 residues long. The V end lost 4 bases, the J end lost 3 bases, and 7 bases lay between the germline ends.

The chain has TRBV5-1 and TRBJ2-1; 12 bases are a match to TRBD2. The length of the CDR3 is 17 residues. V was pared by 3 bases and J by 6 bases, with 10 bases of the junction left unmatched. The germline V gene encodes CDR1 SGHRS and CDR2 YFSETQ. CDR3 sequence: CASSSIDLAGGGNEQFF. The CDR3 nucleotides read TGCGCCAGCAGCTCCATAGATCTAGCGGGGGGGGGCAATGAGCAGTTCTTC.

The CDR3 spells CASSQPFDRAGELFF. The CDR3 DNA reads as TGTGCCAGCAGCCAACCATTCGACAGGGCTGGGGAGCTGTTTTTT. The chain carries TRBV4-2 and TRBJ2-2; the match to TRBD1 covers 7 bases. CDR3 size: 15 residues. The germline V gene has CDR1 LGHNA and CDR2 YNFKEQ. With V trimmed by 2 bases and J by 8 bases, 8 bases remained unmatched.

J is TRBJ2-5 and V is TRBV10-3; 9 positions agree with TRBD2. The germline gives CDR1 ENHRY, CDR2 SYGVKD. CDR3 size: 18 residues. V was pared by 0 bases and J by 5 bases, with 13 bases of the junction left unmatched. CDR3 protein: CAISESGGRGGPRETQYF. Written as DNA, the CDR3 is TGTGCCATCAGTGAGTCTGGAGGGCGGGGGGGCCCCCGGGAGACCCAGTACTTC.

V is TRBV6-1 and J is TRBJ1-6; no definite D call. Germline V gene sequence: CDR1 MNHNS, CDR2 SASEGT. Trimming shortened V by 8 bases and J by 0 bases, and 5 bases separated the two germline ends. The CDR3 has 13 amino acids. CDR3 nucleotides: TGTGCCAGCGGGAGCTCCTATAATTCACCCCTCCACTTT. This encodes CASGSSYNSPLHF.